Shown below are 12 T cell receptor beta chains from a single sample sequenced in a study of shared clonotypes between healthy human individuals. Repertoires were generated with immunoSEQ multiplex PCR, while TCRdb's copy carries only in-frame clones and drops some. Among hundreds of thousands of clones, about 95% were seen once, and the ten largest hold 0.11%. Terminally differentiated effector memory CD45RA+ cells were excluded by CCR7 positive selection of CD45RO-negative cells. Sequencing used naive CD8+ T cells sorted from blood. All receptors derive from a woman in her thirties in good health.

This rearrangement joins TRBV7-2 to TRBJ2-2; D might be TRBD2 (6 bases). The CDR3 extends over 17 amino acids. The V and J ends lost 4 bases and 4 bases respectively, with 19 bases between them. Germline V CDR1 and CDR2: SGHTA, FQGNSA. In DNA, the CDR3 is TGTGCCAGCAGCTCCCCTAGGAGGGAGCCCCCCACCGGGGAGCTGTTTTTT. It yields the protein CASSSPRREPPTGELFF.

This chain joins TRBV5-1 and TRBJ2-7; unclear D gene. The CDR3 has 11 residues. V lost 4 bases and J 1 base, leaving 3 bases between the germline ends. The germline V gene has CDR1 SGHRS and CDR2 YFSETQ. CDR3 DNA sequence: TGCGCCAGCAGCCCTTCCTACGAGCAGTACTTC. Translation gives CASSPSYEQYF. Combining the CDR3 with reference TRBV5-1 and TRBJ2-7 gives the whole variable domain KAGVTQTPRYLIKTRGQQVTLSCSPISGHRSVSWYQQTPGQGLQFLFEYFSETQRNKGNFPGRFSGRQFSNSRSEMNVSTLELGDSALYLCASSPSYEQYFGPGTRLTVT.

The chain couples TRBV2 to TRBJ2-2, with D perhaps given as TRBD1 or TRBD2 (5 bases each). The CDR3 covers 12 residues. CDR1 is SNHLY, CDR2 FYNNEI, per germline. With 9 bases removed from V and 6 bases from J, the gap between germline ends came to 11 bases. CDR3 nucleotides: TGTGCCAGACGACTGGGGGCCGGGGAGCTGTTTTTT. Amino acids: CARRLGAGELFF.

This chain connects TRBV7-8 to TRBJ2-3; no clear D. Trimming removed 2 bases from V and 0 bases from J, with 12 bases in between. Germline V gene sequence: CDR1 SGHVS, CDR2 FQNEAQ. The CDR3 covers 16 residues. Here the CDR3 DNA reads TGTGCCAGCAGCTTATGGGGAACTACCAGCACAGATACGCAGTATTTT. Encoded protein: CASSLWGTTSTDTQYF.

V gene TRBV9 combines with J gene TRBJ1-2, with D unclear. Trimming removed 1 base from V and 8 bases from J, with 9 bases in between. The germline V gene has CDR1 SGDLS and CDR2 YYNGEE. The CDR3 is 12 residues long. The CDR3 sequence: CASSVYGLGYTF. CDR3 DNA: TGTGCCAGCAGCGTATACGGGCTAGGCTACACCTTC.

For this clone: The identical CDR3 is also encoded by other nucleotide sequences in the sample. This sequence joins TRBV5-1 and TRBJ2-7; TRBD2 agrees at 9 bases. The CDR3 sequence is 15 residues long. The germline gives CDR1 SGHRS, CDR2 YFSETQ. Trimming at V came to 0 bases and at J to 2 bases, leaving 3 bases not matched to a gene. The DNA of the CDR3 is TGCGCCAGCAGCTTGGCACCTAGCGGGACCTACGAGCAGTACTTC. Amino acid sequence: CASSLAPSGTYEQYF.

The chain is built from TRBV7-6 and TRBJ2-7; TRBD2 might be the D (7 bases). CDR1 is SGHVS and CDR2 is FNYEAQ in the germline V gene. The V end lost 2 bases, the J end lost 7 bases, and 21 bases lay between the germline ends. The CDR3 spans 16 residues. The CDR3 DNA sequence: TGTGCCAGCAGCTTATTGGTTGACGGGGGGCCGGGAGAGCAGTACTTC. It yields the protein CASSLLVDGGPGEQYF. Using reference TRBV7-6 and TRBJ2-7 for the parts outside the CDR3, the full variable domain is GAGVSQSPRYKVTKRGQDVALRCDPISGHVSLYWYRQALGQGPEFLTYFNYEAQQDKSGLPNDRFSAERPEGSISTLTIQRTEQRDSAMYRCASSLLVDGGPGEQYFGPGTRLTVT.

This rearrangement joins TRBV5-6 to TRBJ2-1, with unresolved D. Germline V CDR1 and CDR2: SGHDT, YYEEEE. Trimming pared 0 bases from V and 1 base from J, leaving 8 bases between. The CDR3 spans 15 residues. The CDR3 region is CASSLAITSYNEQFF. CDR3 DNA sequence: TGTGCCAGCAGCTTGGCGATAACGTCCTACAATGAGCAGTTCTTC.

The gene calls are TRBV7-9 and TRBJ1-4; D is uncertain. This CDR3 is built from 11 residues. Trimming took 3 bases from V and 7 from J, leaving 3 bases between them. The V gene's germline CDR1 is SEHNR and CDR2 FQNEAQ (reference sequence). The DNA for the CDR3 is TGTGCCAGCAGCTTCGCTGAAAAACTGTTTTTT. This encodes CASSFAEKLFF.

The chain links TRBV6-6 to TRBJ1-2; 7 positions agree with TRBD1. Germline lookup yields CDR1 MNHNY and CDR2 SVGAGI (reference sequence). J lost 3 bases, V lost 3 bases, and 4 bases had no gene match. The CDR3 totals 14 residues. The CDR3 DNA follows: TGTGCCAGCAGTTATACAGGGGAGGACTATGGCTACACCTTC. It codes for CASSYTGEDYGYTF.

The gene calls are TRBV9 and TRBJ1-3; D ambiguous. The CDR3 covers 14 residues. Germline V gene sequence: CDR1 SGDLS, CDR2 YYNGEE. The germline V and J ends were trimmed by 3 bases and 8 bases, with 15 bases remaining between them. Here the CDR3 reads CASSGFGRWDTIYF. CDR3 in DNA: TGTGCCAGCAGCGGCTTTGGACGGTGGGACACCATATATTTT.

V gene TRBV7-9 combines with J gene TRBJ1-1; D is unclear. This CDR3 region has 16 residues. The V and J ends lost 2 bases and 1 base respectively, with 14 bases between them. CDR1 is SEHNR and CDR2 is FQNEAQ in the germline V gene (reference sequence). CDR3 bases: TGTGCCAGCAGCTTATCGGATGAGGGAAGGAACACTGAAGCTTTCTTT. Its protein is CASSLSDEGRNTEAFF.